This TCR beta chain was profiled in a study of T cell responses to AZD1222 COVID-19 vaccine. Findings and limits, study-wide: Just a handful of AZD1222 recipients were seropositive at baseline. Two AZD1222 administrations were followed by greater Spike-specific TCR breadth and depth. Clonal diversity may have been underestimated, and the donors were mostly white British, with more females than males.

This clone was seen once. Its antigen is not known. Assay used: immunoSEQ multiplex PCR; TCRdb lists only in-frame clones, some missing. This sample has 180,000 or so clones; 90% to 95% occur once, and the top ten carry about 3%. This sample comprised peripheral blood, obtained on day 0 of AZD1222 vaccination. The TCR comes from an adult in good health.

Here the CDR3 reads CASSSRAVSYEQYF. The CDR3 nucleotides are TGTGCCAGCAGTAGCCGGGCCGTCTCCTACGAGCAGTACTTC. The gene calls are TRBV2 and TRBJ2-7; unclear D gene. CDR3 length: 14 amino acids. Between the trimmed V and J ends, which lost 5 bases and 0 bases, there was a span of 11 bases. The germline gives CDR1 SNHLY, CDR2 FYNNEI.